These 15 T cell receptor beta chains were sequenced from one sample in a study of early T cells in non-severe SARS-CoV-2 infection. From the 5' RACE reads, TCRdb called clonotypes with MiXCR, one entry per CDR3 protein. The data contain about 49,000 distinct CDR3 sequences, about 6.5% of them singletons. This material consisted of whole blood, taken at baseline. Receptors were obtained from an adult who was a healthcare worker with PCR-confirmed SARS-CoV-2 infection or an uninfected control (not recorded which).

This clonotype was seen ten or more times. The rearrangement uses TRBV19 and TRBJ1-1; D might be TRBD1 (5 bases). CDR1 is LNHDA, CDR2 SQIVND, per germline (reference sequence). V lost 3 bases and J lost 1, with 9 bases in between. CDR3 length: 14 residues. The CDR3: CASSISGTNTEAFF. In DNA, the CDR3 is TGTGCCAGTAGTATCTCAGGGACGAACACTGAAGCTTTCTTT. Using reference TRBV19 and TRBJ1-1 for the parts outside the CDR3, the full variable domain is DGGITQSPKYLFRKEGQNVTLSCEQNLNHDAMYWYRQDPGQGLRLIYYSQIVNDFQKGDIAEGYSVSREKKESFPLTVTSAQKNPTAFYLCASSISGTNTEAFFGQGTRLTVV.

This sequence joins TRBV30 and TRBJ1-1, with a weak D call TRBD1 (5 bases). CDR3 size: 13 residues. CDR1 is GTSNPN, CDR2 SVGIG, per germline (reference sequence). V dropped 4 bases and J dropped 8 bases, with 17 bases sitting between them. The CDR3 DNA is TGTGCCTGGACTTTACCTGACAGAAGCGAAGCTTTCTTT. As protein: CAWTLPDRSEAFF.

This clonotype was seen ten or more times. This chain links TRBV3-1 with TRBJ2-3; the D gene is possibly TRBD2 (5 bases). The CDR3 length is 16 residues. V was pared by 5 bases and J by 2 bases, with 17 bases between. The germline gives CDR1 LGHDT, CDR2 YNNKEL (reference sequence). The CDR3 protein is CASSYSTGIPTDTQYF. The DNA of the CDR3 is TGTGCCAGCAGCTATTCGACGGGGATCCCCACAGATACGCAGTATTTT.

In its sample, this clonotype was seen many times. The rearrangement uses TRBV5-1 and TRBJ2-1; the D is unclear. V shed 2 bases and J shed 2 bases, with 11 bases lying between them. This CDR3 spans 15 amino acids. CDR1 is SGHRS and CDR2 is YFSETQ in the germline V gene. The CDR3 bases are TGCGCCAGCAGCTTCAAGGGCGGAGCCTACAATGAGCAGTTCTTC. It translates to CASSFKGGAYNEQFF.

This clonotype was found many times. The rearrangement uses TRBV30 and TRBJ1-1; D gene uncertain. This CDR3 comprises 12 residues. V lost 3 bases and J 0 bases, leaving 5 bases between the germline ends. The germline gives CDR1 GTSNPN, CDR2 SVGIG (reference sequence). The CDR3 loop reads CAWRGMNTEAFF. CDR3 DNA sequence: TGTGCCTGGAGGGGCATGAACACTGAAGCTTTCTTT.

J is TRBJ1-1 and V is TRBV5-8; the match to TRBD1 covers 8 bases. Losses at the gene ends were 0 bases for V and 4 bases for J; bases not matched to a gene: 5. The length of the CDR3 is 15 residues. Germline V gene lookup returns CDR1 SGHTS and CDR2 YDEGEE. The CDR3 nucleotides are TGTGCCAGCAGCTTGGGGACAGGGCTCCTCACTGAAGCTTTCTTT. Encoded protein: CASSLGTGLLTEAFF.

CDR3 coding DNA: TGTGCCAGCAGTTACTCTCCGGACAGTCATAGCAATCAGCCCCAGCATTTT. Protein sequence: CASSYSPDSHSNQPQHF. The V call is TRBV6-6, the J call TRBJ1-5; the D gene is possibly TRBD1 (6 bases). CDR1 is MNHNY, CDR2 SVGAGI, per germline (reference sequence). This CDR3 is built from 17 residues. The germline V and J ends were trimmed by 0 bases and 0 bases, with 12 bases remaining between them.

The table lists this clonotype with a few counts. The chain links TRBV28 to TRBJ1-2, with 10 bases fitting TRBD1. With 7 bases clipped from V and 4 bases from J, the junction kept 6 bases outside the gene matches. Looked up from germline, CDR1 is MDHEN and CDR2 is SYDVKM. This CDR3 has 14 amino acids. In DNA form, the CDR3 reads TGTGCCAGCATACGACAGGGGGCTGGCTATGGCTACACCTTC. Translated, it gives CASIRQGAGYGYTF.

This clonotype was found many times. The chain recombines TRBV20-1 with TRBJ2-5, with D uncertain. Germline CDR1 and CDR2: DFQATT and SNEGSKA (reference sequence). The CDR3 is 12 residues long. V was trimmed by 6 bases and J by 4 bases, leaving 12 bases between them. CDR3 amino acids: CSARNGGETQYF. DNA of the CDR3: TGCAGTGCCCGCAACGGCGGAGAGACCCAGTACTTC.

This clonotype was detected only a few times. The CDR3 DNA follows: TGTGCCAGCAGCTTAGATCGGGGCAGCACAGATACGCAGTATTTT. This sequence encodes CASSLDRGSTDTQYF. V is TRBV11-2 and J is TRBJ2-3; D might be TRBD1 or TRBD2, each matching 5 bases. The CDR3 sequence is 15 residues long. Trimming took off 0 bases at V and 0 bases at J, with 7 bases between the two ends. From germline, CDR1 is SGHAT and CDR2 FQNNGV.

The chain employs TRBV14 and TRBJ1-2; D remains unclear. This CDR3 region has 13 residues. Deletions cut 4 bases from V and 4 bases from J, with 10 bases between. In germline, CDR1 is SGHDN, CDR2 FVKESK. The CDR3 sequence: CASSPGSTYGYTF. The CDR3 nucleotides are TGTGCCAGCAGCCCTGGGTCAACCTATGGCTACACCTTC.

This clonotype has more than one count but fewer than ten. The chain recombines TRBV7-2 with TRBJ2-1, with 11 bases lining up with TRBD2. V shed 7 bases and J 0 bases; nucleotides not matched to a gene: 20. The CDR3 contains 21 residues. CDR1 is SGHTA and CDR2 is FQGNSA in the germline V gene. Written as DNA, the CDR3 is TGTGCCAGCAAATCCCCCGGAAAAACTAGCGGGGGAGCCAGCTCCTACAATGAGCAGTTCTTC. It is translated as CASKSPGKTSGGASSYNEQFF.

This clonotype has at least ten counts. CDR3 protein: CASSLGTGYNQPQHF. CDR3 sequence (DNA): TGTGCCAGCAGCTTAGGGACGGGCTACAATCAGCCCCAGCATTTT. V gene TRBV7-9 combines with J gene TRBJ1-5, with unresolved D. The CDR3 is 15 amino acids. Germline V lookup: CDR1 SEHNR, CDR2 FQNEAQ (reference sequence). Trimming cost V 1 base and J 3 bases, with 10 bases left between them.

This clonotype was observed many times. V usage is TRBV28 and J usage is TRBJ1-1; no firm D call. V gave up 2 bases and J gave up 6 bases, with 13 bases separating them. CDR1 and CDR2 (germline): MDHEN, SYDVKM. This CDR3 spans 14 amino acids. CDR3 coding DNA: TGTGCCAGCAGTTTAACGGGGAATGAGGCTGAAGCTTTCTTT. It translates to CASSLTGNEAEAFF.

This clonotype was found many times. The genes are TRBV19 and TRBJ1-6; D is undetermined. Germline lookup yields CDR1 LNHDA and CDR2 SQIVND (reference sequence). V was cut by 3 bases and J by 5 bases, with 5 bases left in between. The CDR3 sequence is 13 residues long. Here the CDR3 reads CASSIGDNSPLHF. In DNA, the CDR3 is TGTGCCAGTAGTATTGGGGATAATTCACCCCTCCACTTT.